This TCR beta chain was observed in a study of beta chain features in type 1 diabetes. Study-level points and caveats: Significant though moderate, a shortening of TCRB CDR3s appeared in all four CD4+ subsets of Type 1 diabetes patients.

To note about this clone: Its matching antigen is unknown. Other DNA sequences from this sample encode an identical CDR3 as well.

Reverse transcription of all isolated RNA meant that expressed TCRB transcripts were sequenced. Assay used: immunoSEQ multiplex PCR; TCRdb lists only in-frame clones, some missing. The data show roughly 250,000 clones, roughly 21% seen once. Germline lookup yields CDR1 SEHNR and CDR2 FQNEAQ (reference sequence). CDR3 length: 15 amino acids. Trimming cost V 5 bases and J 0 bases; bases outside gene matches: 3. This TCR was recovered from a middle-aged woman with type 1 diabetes. The sequencing input was naive CD4+ T cells from blood. V and J are TRBV7-9 and TRBJ2-1, with TRBD2 matching over 8 bases. The CDR3 protein is CASSPSGSSYNEQFF. The CDR3 region has the DNA TGTGCCAGCAGCCCGAGCGGGAGCTCCTACAATGAGCAGTTCTTC.